This is a list of T cell receptor beta chains from one sample in a study of T cell repertoires in cytomegalovirus infection. TCRdb ran MiXCR on the reads and lists one entry per CDR3 protein. Counted here are around 490,000 distinct CDR3 sequences, around a quarter occurring once; the ten biggest clones make up less than 15%. Specimen: PBMCs. These receptors were taken from a human donor in good health (CMV status not recorded). Some clones in this sample may be carry-over from other donors' samples. Each CDR3 is given with its conserved first and last residue. A D gene is named only where the DNA matches it firmly. Part of the rows lack a size; the others show once, few, many or a class for expanded clones.

size | length | J | D | V | DNA | CDR3
few | 14 | TRBJ1-4 | . | TRBV28 | TGTGCCAGCAGTAGGATACCAACTAATGAAAAACTGTTTTTT | CASSRIPTNEKLFF
. | 13 | TRBJ1-4 | TRBD1 | TRBV29-1 | TGCAGCGCCCGGGACAGGGATTCTGAAAAACTGTTTTTT | CSARDRDSEKLFF
. | 14 | TRBJ1-2 | . | TRBV5-1 | TGCGCCAGCAGCAAAGCAGCAGGGAACTATGGCTACACCTTC | CASSKAAGNYGYTF
. | 13 | TRBJ2-3 | . | TRBV6-6 | TGTGCCAGCAGTTACTCGGGGGTAAATACGCAGTATTTT | CASSYSGVNTQYF
few | 15 | TRBJ2-5 | . | TRBV20-1 | TGCAGTGCTAGTGTGGGGGAACTGTACCAAGAGACCCAGTACTTC | CSASVGELYQETQYF
. | 16 | TRBJ2-5 | TRBD2 | TRBV28 | TGTGCCAGCACCCTAACCGGGACTAGCGGGAGTGAGACCCAGTACTTC | CASTLTGTSGSETQYF
few | 11 | TRBJ2-1 | . | TRBV20-1 | TGCAGTGTACCTAGCAACAATGAGCAGTTCTTC | CSVPSNNEQFF
. | 14 | TRBJ2-1 | TRBD1 | TRBV24-1 | TGTGCCACCAGTGATTTTGGGACAGGGTATGAGCAGTTCTTC | CATSDFGTGYEQFF
few | 16 | TRBJ2-3 | . | TRBV4-3 | TGCGCCAGCAGCCAAGGCCGGGCCAGAGGAGTAGATACGCAGTATTTT | CASSQGRARGVDTQYF
. | 13 | TRBJ1-1 | . | TRBV19 | TGTGCCAGTAGACCGCGGGGGGCTACTGAAGCTTTCTTT | CASRPRGATEAFF
. | 17 | TRBJ2-3 | TRBD2 | TRBV7-9 | TGTGCCAGCAGCTTCCCCAGATTAGCGGGCCGGCAAGATACGCAGAATTTT | CASSFPRLAGRQDTQNF
. | 12 | TRBJ1-4 | . | TRBV7-9 | TGTGCCAGCAGCTTAGCGCTGGAAAAACTGTTTTTT | CASSLALEKLFF
. | 14 | TRBJ1-1 | . | TRBV19 | TGTGCCAGTATCAGTGTCGGAGGAATCCTTGAAGCTTTCTTT | CASISVGGILEAFF
. | 15 | TRBJ1-1 | . | TRBV19 | TGTGCCAGTAGTATGAATAGGGCCGCGGACACTGAAGCTTTCTTT | CASSMNRAADTEAFF
. | 15 | TRBJ2-3 | . | TRBV29-1 | TGCAGCGTTGAACGCGGGACAACAACCACAGATACGCAGTATTTT | CSVERGTTTTDTQYF
many | 13 | TRBJ1-2 | TRBD1 | TRBV7-3 | TGTGCCAGCAGCGGCGGGACAGGGGCTGGCTACACCTTC | CASSGGTGAGYTF
few | 12 | TRBJ1-5 | . | TRBV28 | TGTGCCAGCAGAGAGAGCAATCAGCCCCAGCATTTT | CASRESNQPQHF
. | 13 | TRBJ2-5 | TRBD1 | TRBV29-1 | TGCAGCGCCTACAGGGGGCGCGGAGAGACCCAGTACTTC | CSAYRGRGETQYF
. | 16 | TRBJ2-1 | TRBD2 | TRBV28 | TGTGCCAGCAGTCTCCATCCGGGACTAGGGACGAATGAGCAGTTCTTC | CASSLHPGLGTNEQFF
once | 16 | TRBJ2-2 | . | TRBV24-1 | TGTGCCACCAGTGACTCCGGGACTTCGAACACCGGGGAGCTGTTTTTT | CATSDSGTSNTGELFF
. | 18 | TRBJ2-1 | . | TRBV7-9 | TGTGCCAGCCCTACGGCCCAAAATCGAGCACAGGGCGATAATGAGCAGTTCTTC | CASPTAQNRAQGDNEQFF
few | 15 | TRBJ2-1 | . | TRBV28 | TGTGCCAGCAGAACCAGCGGAACATCCTACAATGAGCAGTTCTTC | CASRTSGTSYNEQFF
many | 16 | TRBJ1-2 | . | TRBV7-2 | TGTGCCAGCAGCTCTGACTTTAGCCCTTCGAACAGTGGCTACACCTTC | CASSSDFSPSNSGYTF
many | 16 | TRBJ2-1 | TRBD2 | TRBV28 | TGTGCCAGCAGTAGCATCCTAGCGGGAGGCTACAATGAGCAGTTCTTC | CASSSILAGGYNEQFF
few | 15 | TRBJ2-3 | . | TRBV7-8 | TGTGCCAGCAGCCCCGGGGGCAGGGTTGGAGATACGCAGTATTTT | CASSPGGRVGDTQYF
few | 15 | TRBJ1-5 | . | TRBV28 | TGTGCCAGCAGTTCTCCGACGGGGGGACTTGAAGCCCAGCATTTT | CASSSPTGGLEAQHF